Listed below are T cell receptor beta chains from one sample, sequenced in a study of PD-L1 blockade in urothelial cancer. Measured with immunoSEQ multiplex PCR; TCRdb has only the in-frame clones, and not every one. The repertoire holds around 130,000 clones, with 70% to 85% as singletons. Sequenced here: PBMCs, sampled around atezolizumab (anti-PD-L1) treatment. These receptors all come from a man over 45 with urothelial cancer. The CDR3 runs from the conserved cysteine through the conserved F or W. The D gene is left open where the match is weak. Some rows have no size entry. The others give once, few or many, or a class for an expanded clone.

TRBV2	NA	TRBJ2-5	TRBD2	TGTGCCAGCAGGCGTAGCGGGGGGTTAGAGACCCAGTACTTC	CASRRSGGLETQYF
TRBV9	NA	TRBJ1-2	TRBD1	TGTGCCAGCAGCGTAGCTCCGGGACAGACTAATGGCTACACCTTC	CASSVAPGQTNGYTF
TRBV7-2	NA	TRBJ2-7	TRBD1	TGTGCCAGCAGTAGAACAGGGGGCGTCTACGAGCAGTACTTC	CASSRTGGVYEQYF
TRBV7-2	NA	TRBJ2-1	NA	TGTGCCAGCACCCCGAGGAGCGGTCGCTATGAGCAGTTCTTC	CASTPRSGRYEQFF
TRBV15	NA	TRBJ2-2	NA	TGTGCCACCAGCAGTCGACAGAACACCGGGGAGCTGTTTTTT	CATSSRQNTGELFF
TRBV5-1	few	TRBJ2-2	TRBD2	TGCGCCAGCACCCTCAGCGGGATCACGGCCGGGGAGCTGTTTTTT	CASTLSGITAGELFF
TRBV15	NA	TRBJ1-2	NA	TGTGCCACCAGCAGAGATGCGGTGGGGGCGGATGGCTACACCTTC	CATSRDAVGADGYTF
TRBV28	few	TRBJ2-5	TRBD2	TGTGCCAGCAGTCCCGAGACTAGCGGGAAGTGGAATAGAGAGACCCAGTACTTC	CASSPETSGKWNRETQYF
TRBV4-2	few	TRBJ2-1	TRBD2	TGTGCCAGCAGCCAAGATACAGGACTAGACCACTTGGAGCAGTTCTTC	CASSQDTGLDHLEQFF
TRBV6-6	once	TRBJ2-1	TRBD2	TGTGCCAGCCAATTAGCGGGTCCCTACAATGAGCAGTTCTTC	CASQLAGPYNEQFF
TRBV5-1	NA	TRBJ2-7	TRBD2	TGCGCCAGCAGCGAACGAGCGGGAGCCTCCCTGGAGCAGTACTTC	CASSERAGASLEQYF
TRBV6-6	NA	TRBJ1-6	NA	TGTGCCAGCAGTTACGGACCGGGGGGGAATTCACCCCTCCACTTT	CASSYGPGGNSPLHF
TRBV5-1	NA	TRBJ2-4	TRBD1	TGCGCCAGCAGCTTGCAGGGGGCGTCCAAAAACATTCAGTACTTC	CASSLQGASKNIQYF
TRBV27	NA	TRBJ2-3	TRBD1	TGTGCCAGCAGTAAAAACAGGGGTCGGGGCACAGATACGCAGTATTTT	CASSKNRGRGTDTQYF
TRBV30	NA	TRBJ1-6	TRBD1	TGTGCCTGGAGTGTACGAGGGACAGGGTCTTCACCCCTCCACTTT	CAWSVRGTGSSPLHF
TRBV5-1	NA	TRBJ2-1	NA	TGCGCCAGCAGCGGGCCCCACAATGAGCAGTTCTTC	CASSGPHNEQFF
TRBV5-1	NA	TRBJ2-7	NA	TGCGCCAGCAGCTCGTCAGGGACCTACGAGCAGTACTTC	CASSSSGTYEQYF
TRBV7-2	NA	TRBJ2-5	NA	TGTGCCAGCAGCTTAGTTGGAGGAGGTCGGGAGACCCAGTACTTC	CASSLVGGGRETQYF
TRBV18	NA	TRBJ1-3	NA	TGTGCCAGCTCACGAACCCCGGGGTCCGGAAACACCATATATTTT	CASSRTPGSGNTIYF
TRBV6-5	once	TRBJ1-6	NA	TGTGCCGGCCGGGACACGTATTCTAATTCACCCCTCCACTTT	CAGRDTYSNSPLHF